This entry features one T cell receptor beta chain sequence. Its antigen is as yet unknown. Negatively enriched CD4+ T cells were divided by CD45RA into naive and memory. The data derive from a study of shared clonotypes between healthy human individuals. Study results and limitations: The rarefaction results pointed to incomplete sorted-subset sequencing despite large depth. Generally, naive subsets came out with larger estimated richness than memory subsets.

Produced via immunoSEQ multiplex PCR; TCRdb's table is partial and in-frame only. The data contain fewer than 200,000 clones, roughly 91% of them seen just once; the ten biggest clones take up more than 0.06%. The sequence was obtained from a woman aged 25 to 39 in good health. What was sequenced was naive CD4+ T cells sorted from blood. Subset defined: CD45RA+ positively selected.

The CDR3 DNA reads as TGTGCCAGCAGCCGAATGGGACCGAACACTGAAGCTTTCTTT. Its translation: CASSRMGPNTEAFF. This chain connects TRBV7-9 to TRBJ1-1; a weak D match, TRBD1 (5 bases). CDR1 and CDR2 (germline): SEHNR, FQNEAQ (reference sequence). The CDR3 spans 14 residues. V was pared by 5 bases and J by 1 base, with 11 bases between.